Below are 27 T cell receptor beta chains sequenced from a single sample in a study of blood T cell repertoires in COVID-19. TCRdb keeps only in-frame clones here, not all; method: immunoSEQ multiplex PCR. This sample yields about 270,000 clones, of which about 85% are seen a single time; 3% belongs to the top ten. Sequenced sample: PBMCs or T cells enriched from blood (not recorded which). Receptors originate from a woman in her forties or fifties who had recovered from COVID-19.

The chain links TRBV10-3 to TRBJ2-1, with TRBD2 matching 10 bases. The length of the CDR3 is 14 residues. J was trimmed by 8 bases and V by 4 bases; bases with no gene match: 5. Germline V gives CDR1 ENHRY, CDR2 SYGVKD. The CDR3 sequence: CAISAAGGPYEQFF. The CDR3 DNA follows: TGTGCCATCAGTGCAGCGGGAGGGCCTTATGAGCAGTTCTTC.

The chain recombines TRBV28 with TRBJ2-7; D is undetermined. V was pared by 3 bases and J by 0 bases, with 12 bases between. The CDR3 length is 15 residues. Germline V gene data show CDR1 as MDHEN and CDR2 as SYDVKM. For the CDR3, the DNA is TGTGCCAGCAGTTTGGGCTCCCTCAGCTCCTACGAGCAGTACTTC. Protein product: CASSLGSLSSYEQYF.

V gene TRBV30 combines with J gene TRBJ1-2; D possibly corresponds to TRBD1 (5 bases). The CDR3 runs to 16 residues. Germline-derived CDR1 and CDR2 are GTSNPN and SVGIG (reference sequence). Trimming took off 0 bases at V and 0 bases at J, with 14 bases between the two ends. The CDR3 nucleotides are TGTGCCTGGAGTGTACGAAGGACAAGAGCTAACTATGGCTACACCTTC. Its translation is CAWSVRRTRANYGYTF.

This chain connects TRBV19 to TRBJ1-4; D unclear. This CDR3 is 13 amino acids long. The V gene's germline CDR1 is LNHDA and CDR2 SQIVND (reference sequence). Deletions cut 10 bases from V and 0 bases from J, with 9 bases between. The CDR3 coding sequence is TGTGCCACCGGTCCCGCAACTAATGAAAAACTGTTTTTT. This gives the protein CATGPATNEKLFF.

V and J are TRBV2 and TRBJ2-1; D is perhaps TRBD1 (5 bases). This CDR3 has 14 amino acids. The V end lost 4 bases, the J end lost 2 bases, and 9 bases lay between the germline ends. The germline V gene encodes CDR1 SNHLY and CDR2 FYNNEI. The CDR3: CASSGQNTYNEQFF. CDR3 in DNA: TGTGCCAGCAGTGGACAGAATACCTACAATGAGCAGTTCTTC.

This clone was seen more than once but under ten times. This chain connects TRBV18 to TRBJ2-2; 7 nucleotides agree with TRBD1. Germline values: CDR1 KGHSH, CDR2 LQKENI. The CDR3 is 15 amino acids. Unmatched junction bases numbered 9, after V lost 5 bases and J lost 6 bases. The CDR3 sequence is CASSSDRAPAGELFF. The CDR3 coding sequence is TGTGCCAGCTCATCCGACAGGGCTCCAGCCGGGGAGCTGTTTTTT.

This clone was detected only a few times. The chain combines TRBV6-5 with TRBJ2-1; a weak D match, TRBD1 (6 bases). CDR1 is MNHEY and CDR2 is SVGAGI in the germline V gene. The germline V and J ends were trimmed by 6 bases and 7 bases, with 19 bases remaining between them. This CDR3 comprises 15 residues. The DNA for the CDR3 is TGTGCCAGCAGCCGACGCCCTACAGGGCAGAATGAGCAGTTCTTC. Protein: CASSRRPTGQNEQFF.

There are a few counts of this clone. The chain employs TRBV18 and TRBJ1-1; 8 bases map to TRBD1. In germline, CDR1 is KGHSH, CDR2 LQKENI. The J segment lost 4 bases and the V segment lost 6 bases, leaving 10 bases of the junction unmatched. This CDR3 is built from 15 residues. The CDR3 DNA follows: TGTGCCAGCTCCCAATTGGACAGGGTAAGCACTGAAGCTTTCTTT. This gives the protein CASSQLDRVSTEAFF.

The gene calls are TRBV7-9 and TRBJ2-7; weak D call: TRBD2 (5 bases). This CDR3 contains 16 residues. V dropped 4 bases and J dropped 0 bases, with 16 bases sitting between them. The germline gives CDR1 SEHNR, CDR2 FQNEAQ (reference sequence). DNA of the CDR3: TGTGCCAGCAGCTCACGACGCGGGCATAGCTCCTACGAGCAGTACTTC. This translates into CASSSRRGHSSYEQYF.

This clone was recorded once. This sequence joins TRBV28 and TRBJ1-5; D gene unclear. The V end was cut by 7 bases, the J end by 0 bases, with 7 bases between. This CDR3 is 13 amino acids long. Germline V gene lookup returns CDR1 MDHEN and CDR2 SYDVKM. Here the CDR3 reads CASTAYSNQPQHF. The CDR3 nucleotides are TGTGCCAGCACCGCCTATAGCAATCAGCCCCAGCATTTT.

CDR3 amino acids: CASIGGARDPRGTEAFF. The CDR3 DNA reads as TGTGCCAGCATCGGGGGGGCCCGGGACCCTCGGGGTACTGAAGCTTTCTTT. The chain recombines TRBV28 with TRBJ1-1; D is possibly TRBD1 (6 bases). The V gene lost 7 bases and the J gene lost 5 bases, with 26 bases spanning the gap. The CDR3 contains 17 residues. Germline CDR1 is MDHEN and CDR2 is SYDVKM.

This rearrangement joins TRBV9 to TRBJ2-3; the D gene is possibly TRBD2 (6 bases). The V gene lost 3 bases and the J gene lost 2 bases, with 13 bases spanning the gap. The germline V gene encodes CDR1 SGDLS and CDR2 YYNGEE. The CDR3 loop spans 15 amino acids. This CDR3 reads CASSGGLAHTDTQYF. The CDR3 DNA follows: TGTGCCAGCAGCGGGGGACTCGCCCACACAGATACGCAGTATTTT.

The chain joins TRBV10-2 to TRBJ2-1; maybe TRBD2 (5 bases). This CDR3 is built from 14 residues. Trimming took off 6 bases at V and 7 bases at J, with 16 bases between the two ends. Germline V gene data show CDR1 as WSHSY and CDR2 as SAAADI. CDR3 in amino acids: CASSPRTPLNEQFF. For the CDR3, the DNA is TGCGCCAGCAGCCCTCGGACTCCGCTGAATGAGCAGTTCTTC.

The CDR3 nucleotides are TGTGCCAGCAGCTTAGATCCAGGGCTGAACACTGAAGCTTTCTTT. Its translation: CASSLDPGLNTEAFF. V is TRBV7-2 and J is TRBJ1-1; D possibly corresponds to TRBD1 (5 bases). The CDR3 spans 15 residues. CDR1 and CDR2 (germline): SGHTA, FQGNSA. Trimming took 1 base from V and 0 from J, leaving 9 bases between them.

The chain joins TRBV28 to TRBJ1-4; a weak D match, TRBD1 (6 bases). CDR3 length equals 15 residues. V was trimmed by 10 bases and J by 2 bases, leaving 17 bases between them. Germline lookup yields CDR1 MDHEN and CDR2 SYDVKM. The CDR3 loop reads CATFTTGWTNEKLFF. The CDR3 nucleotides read TGTGCCACCTTTACCACAGGGTGGACTAATGAAAAACTGTTTTTT.

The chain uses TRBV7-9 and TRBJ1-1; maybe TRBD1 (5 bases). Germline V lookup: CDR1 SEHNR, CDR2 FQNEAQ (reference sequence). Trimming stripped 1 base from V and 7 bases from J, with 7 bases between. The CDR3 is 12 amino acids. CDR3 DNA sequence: TGTGCCAGCAGCTTAGGGGGGGATGAAGCTTTCTTT. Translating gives CASSLGGDEAFF.

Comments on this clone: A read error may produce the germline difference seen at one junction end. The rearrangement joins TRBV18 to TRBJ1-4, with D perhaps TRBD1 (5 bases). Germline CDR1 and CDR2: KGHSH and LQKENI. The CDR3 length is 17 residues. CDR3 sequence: CASSPPGGTEANEKLFF. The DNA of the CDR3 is TGTGCCAGCTCTCCACCAGGAGGGACGGAGGCTAATGAAAAACTGTTTTTT.

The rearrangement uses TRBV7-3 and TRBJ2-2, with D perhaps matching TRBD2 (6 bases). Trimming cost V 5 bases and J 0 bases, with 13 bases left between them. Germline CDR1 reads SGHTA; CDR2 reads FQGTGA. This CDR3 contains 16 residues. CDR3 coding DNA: TGTGCCAGCAGCATAAGCGGGCGACCGAACACCGGGGAGCTGTTTTTT. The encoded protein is CASSISGRPNTGELFF.

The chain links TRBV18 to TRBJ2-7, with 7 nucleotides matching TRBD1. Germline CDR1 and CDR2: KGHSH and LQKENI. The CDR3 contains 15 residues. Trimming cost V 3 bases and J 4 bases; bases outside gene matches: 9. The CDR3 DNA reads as TGTGCCAGCTCACCTCGCTCGGGGACAGAGTACGAGCAGTACTTC. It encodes CASSPRSGTEYEQYF.

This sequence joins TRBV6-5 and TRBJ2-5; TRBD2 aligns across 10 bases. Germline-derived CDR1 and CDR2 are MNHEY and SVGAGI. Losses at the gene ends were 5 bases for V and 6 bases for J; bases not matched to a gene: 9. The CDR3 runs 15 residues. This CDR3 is CASSQSGRALQTQYF. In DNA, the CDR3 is TGTGCCAGCAGTCAAAGCGGGAGGGCCTTACAGACCCAGTACTTC.

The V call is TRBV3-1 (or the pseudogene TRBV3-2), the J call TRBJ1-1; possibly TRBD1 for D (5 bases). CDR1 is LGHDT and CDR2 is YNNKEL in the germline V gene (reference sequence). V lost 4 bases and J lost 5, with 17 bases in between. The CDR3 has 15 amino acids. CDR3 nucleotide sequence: TGTGCCAGCAGCCCCGGGACTTTTGGGGGAACTGAAGCTTTCTTT. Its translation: CASSPGTFGGTEAFF.

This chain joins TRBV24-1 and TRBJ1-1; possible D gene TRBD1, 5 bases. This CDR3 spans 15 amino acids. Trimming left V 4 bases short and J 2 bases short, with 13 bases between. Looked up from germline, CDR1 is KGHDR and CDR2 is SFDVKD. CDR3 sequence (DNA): TGTGCCACCAGTGAAAGCGGGACGGAAAACACTGAAGCTTTCTTT. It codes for CATSESGTENTEAFF.

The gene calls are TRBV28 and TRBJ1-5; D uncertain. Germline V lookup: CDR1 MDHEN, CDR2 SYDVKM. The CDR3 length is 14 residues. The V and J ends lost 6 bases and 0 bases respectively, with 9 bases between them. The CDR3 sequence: CASRIRFSNQPQHF. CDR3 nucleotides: TGTGCCAGCAGGATCAGGTTTAGCAATCAGCCCCAGCATTTT.

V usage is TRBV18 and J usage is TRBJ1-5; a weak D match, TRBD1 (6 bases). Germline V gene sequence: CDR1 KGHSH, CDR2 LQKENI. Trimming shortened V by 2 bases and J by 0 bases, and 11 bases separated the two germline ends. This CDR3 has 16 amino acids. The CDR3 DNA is TGTGCCAGCTCACCAGACAGGTCTTATAGCAATCAGCCCCAGCATTTT. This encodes CASSPDRSYSNQPQHF. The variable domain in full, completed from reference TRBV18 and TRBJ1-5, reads NAGVMQNPRHLVRRRGQEARLRCSPMKGHSHVYWYRQLPEEGLKFMVYLQKENIIDESGMPKERFSAEFPKEGPSILRIQQVVRGDSAAYFCASSPDRSYSNQPQHFGDGTRLSIL.

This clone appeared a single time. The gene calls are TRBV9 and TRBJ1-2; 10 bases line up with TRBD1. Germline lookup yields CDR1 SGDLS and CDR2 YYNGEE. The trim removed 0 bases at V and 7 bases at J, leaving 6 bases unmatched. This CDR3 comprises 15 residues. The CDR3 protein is CASSVGRGTGAGYTF. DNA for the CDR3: TGTGCCAGCAGCGTAGGCAGGGGGACAGGGGCTGGCTACACCTTC.

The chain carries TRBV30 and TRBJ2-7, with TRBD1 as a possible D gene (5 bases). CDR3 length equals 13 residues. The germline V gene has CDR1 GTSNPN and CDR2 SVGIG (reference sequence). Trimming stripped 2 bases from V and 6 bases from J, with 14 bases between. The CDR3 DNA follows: TGTGCCTGGAGTCCCTCAGGGTTCGGCGAGCAGTACTTC. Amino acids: CAWSPSGFGEQYF.

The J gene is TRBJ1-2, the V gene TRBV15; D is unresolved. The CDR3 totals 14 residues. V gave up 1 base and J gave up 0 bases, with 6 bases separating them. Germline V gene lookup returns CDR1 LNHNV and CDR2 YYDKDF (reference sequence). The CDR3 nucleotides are TGTGCCACCAGCAGAGCCGGGGCTAACTATGGCTACACCTTC. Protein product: CATSRAGANYGYTF.